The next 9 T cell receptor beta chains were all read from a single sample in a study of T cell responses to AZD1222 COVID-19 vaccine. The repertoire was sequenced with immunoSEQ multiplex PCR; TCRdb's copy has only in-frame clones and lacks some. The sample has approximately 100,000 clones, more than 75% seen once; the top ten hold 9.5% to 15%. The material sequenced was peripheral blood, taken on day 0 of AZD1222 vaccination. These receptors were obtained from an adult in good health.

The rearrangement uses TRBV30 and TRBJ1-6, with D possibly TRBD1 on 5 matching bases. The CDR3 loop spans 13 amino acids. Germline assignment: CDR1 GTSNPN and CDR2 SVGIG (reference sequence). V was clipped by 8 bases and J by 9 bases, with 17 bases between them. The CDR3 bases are TGTGCCGGCCATTTGGGGGGGAGTTCACCCCTCCACTTT. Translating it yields CAGHLGGSSPLHF.

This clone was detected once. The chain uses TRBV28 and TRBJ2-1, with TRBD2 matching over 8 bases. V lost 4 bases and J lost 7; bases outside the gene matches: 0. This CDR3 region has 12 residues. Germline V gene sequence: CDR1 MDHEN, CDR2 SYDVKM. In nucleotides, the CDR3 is TGTGCCAGCAGTTCTAGCGGGAATGAGCAGTTCTTC. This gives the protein CASSSSGNEQFF. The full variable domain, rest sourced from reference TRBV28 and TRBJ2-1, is DVKVTQSSRYLVKRTGEKVFLECVQDMDHENMFWYRQDPGLGLRLIYFSYDVKMKEKGDIPEGYSVSREKKERFSLILESASTNQTSMYLCASSSSGNEQFFGPGTRLTVL.

DNA of the CDR3: TGTGCCAGCAGCCTGGACAGGTATAGCAATCAGCCCCAGCATTTT. This sequence encodes CASSLDRYSNQPQHF. The gene calls are TRBV6-2 or TRBV6-3 and TRBJ1-5; 7 nucleotides match TRBD1. CDR1 MNHEY and CDR2 SVGEGT come from the germline V gene. V trimming: 6 bases; J trimming: 0 bases; junction bases outside the gene matches: 5. This CDR3 is built from 15 residues.

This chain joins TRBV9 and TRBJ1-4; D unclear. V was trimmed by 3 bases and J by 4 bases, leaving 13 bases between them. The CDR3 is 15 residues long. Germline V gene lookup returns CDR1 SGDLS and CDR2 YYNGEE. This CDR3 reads CASSAHGQSNEKLFF. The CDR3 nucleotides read TGTGCCAGCAGCGCCCACGGGCAGAGTAATGAAAAACTGTTTTTT.

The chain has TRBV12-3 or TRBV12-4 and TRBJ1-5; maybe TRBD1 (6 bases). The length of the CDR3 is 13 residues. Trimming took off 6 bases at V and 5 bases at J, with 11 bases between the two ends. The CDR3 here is CASRGGQYQPQHF. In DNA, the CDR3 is TGTGCCAGCAGAGGCGGACAGTATCAGCCCCAGCATTTT.

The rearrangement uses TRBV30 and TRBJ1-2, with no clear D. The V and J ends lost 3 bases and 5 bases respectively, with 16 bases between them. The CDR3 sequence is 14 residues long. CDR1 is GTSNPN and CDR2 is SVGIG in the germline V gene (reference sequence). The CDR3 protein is CAWRRTDRGYGYTF. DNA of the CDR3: TGTGCCTGGAGAAGGACCGACCGGGGATATGGCTACACCTTC.

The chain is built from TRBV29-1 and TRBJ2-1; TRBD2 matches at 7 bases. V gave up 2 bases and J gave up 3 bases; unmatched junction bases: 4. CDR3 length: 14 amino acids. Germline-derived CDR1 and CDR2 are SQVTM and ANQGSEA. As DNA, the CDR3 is TGCAGCGTTGAATGGCTAGCGGTCTACAATGAGCAGTTCTTC. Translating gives CSVEWLAVYNEQFF.

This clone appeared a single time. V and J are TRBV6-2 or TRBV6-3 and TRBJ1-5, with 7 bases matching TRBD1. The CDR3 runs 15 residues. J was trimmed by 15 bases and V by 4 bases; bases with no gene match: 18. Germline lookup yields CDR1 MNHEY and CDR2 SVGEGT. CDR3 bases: TGTGCCAGCAGTTCCCCGACAGGGCAGAAAACCGTAGGGCATTTT. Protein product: CASSSPTGQKTVGHF.

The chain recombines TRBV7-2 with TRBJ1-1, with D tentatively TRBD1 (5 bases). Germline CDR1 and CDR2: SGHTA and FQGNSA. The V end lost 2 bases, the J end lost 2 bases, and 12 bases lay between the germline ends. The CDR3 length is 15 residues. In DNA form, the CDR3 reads TGTGCCAGCAGCTTAACAGGTTGGGGTAACACTGAAGCTTTCTTT. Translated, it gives CASSLTGWGNTEAFF.